The rows below give T cell receptor beta chains drawn from one sample of a study of lymphopenia after photon versus proton radiotherapy. Profiled with immunoSEQ multiplex PCR; TCRdb holds only in-frame clones, not every one. This sample has around 63,000 clones, with over 70% found just once. The source was peripheral blood, collected from a patient treated with proton-based radiotherapy. The receptors originated from an elderly man with esophageal cancer. The CDR3 runs from the conserved cysteine through the conserved F or W. A D gene is named only where the DNA matches it firmly. Size values are once, few and many counts, or a class for expanded clones, and some rows have none.

>.|.|TRBJ1-6|TRBV5-6
CASRRGMNSPLHF
TGTGCCAGTCGAAGGGGAATGAATTCACCCCTCCACTTT
>TRBD1|.|TRBJ2-5|TRBV29-1
CSVVLTGVETQYF
TGCAGCGTTGTTCTGACAGGGGTCGAGACCCAGTACTTC
>.|.|TRBJ2-2|TRBV5-1
CASAEPSSAGELFF
TGCGCCAGCGCCGAGCCGAGCTCCGCCGGGGAGCTGTTTTTT
>TRBD1|.|TRBJ1-5|TRBV28
CASVQGDDSNQPQHF
TGTGCCAGTGTACAGGGGGACGATAGCAATCAGCCCCAGCATTTT
>.|.|TRBJ2-3|TRBV6-7
CASSPSDTDTQYF
TGTGCCAGCAGTCCCTCAGACACAGATACGCAGTATTTT
>.|.|TRBJ2-7|TRBV5-1
CASSLVDPYEQYF
TGCGCCAGCAGCTTGGTTGATCCCTACGAGCAGTACTTC
>.|.|TRBJ1-2|TRBV19
CASNTYRGQGNDYGYTF
TGTGCCAGTAACACCTATCGAGGGCAGGGAAATGACTATGGCTACACCTTC
>TRBD2|few|TRBJ2-1|TRBV5-1
CASSRQGTSGPYNEQFF
TGCGCCAGCAGCAGACAGGGGACTAGCGGCCCCTACAATGAGCAGTTCTTC
>.|.|TRBJ1-2|TRBV7-9
CASSPPGEHKNYGYTF
TGTGCCAGCAGTCCCCCGGGGGAGCACAAGAACTATGGCTACACCTTC
>.|.|TRBJ1-1|TRBV7-2
CASSLAAGGWAFF
TGTGCCAGCAGCCTCGCGGCCGGGGGGTGGGCTTTCTTT
>.|.|TRBJ2-3|TRBV6-5
CASRTGHSTDTQYF
TGTGCCAGCAGGACAGGCCATAGCACAGATACGCAGTATTTT
>.|.|TRBJ2-1|TRBV5-4
CASSARDTYNEQFF
TGTGCCAGCAGCGCCCGGGACACCTACAATGAGCAGTTCTTC
>.|.|TRBJ2-4|TRBV18
CASSVSPVGVGNIQYF
TGTGCCAGCTCCGTAAGTCCGGTAGGGGTCGGGAACATTCAGTACTTC
>.|.|TRBJ2-5|TRBV7-2
CASSLLAAIPAGAQYF
TGTGCCAGCAGCTTACTGGCAGCGATACCGGCCGGGGCCCAGTACTTC
>.|.|TRBJ1-2|TRBV7-2
CASSPGTTNNGYTF
TGTGCCAGCAGCCCCGGGACAACAAACAATGGCTACACCTTC
>TRBD2|.|TRBJ2-7|TRBV7-9
CASSPLVAGQEQYF
TGTGCCAGCAGTCCCCTCGTAGCGGGACAAGAGCAGTACTTC
>.|.|TRBJ2-3|TRBV6-6
CASSSSTDTQYF
TGTGCCAGCAGTTCCAGCACAGATACGCAGTATTTT
>.|.|TRBJ1-5|TRBV5-6
CASSRNPGDQPQHF
TGTGCCAGCAGCCGTAACCCAGGGGATCAGCCCCAGCATTTT
>TRBD1|.|TRBJ1-6|TRBV11-1
CASSAGQGDSPLHF
TGTGCCAGCAGCGCGGGACAGGGAGACTCACCCCTCCACTTT
>.|.|TRBJ2-5|TRBV5-1
CASSTGQPGETQYF
TGCGCCAGCAGCACCGGACAGCCTGGGGAGACCCAGTACTTC
>.|few|TRBJ1-5|TRBV4-1
CASSQGTQYNQPQHF
TGCGCCAGCAGCCAAGGAACCCAGTACAATCAGCCCCAGCATTTT
>TRBD2|.|TRBJ2-7|TRBV18
CASSPRGGVLSYEQYF
TGTGCCAGCTCACCTCGGGGAGGGGTTTTATCCTACGAGCAGTACTTC
>.|.|TRBJ1-1|TRBV10-3
CAISESQNGAFF
TGTGCCATCAGTGAGTCGCAAAACGGGGCTTTCTTT
>.|.|TRBJ2-7|TRBV19
CASSKRGASYEQYF
TGTGCCAGTAGTAAGAGAGGGGCGAGCTACGAGCAGTACTTC
>TRBD1|.|TRBJ2-7|TRBV5-6
CASSKTGGTYEQYF
TGTGCCAGCAGCAAGACAGGGGGGACCTACGAGCAGTACTTC
>.|.|TRBJ2-2|TRBV5-1
CASSLSLVGPTGELFF
TGCGCCAGCAGCTTGAGTCTTGTAGGGCCGACCGGGGAGCTGTTTTTT
>.|.|TRBJ2-3|TRBV6-5
CASSPTGIGADTQYF
TGTGCCAGCAGTCCCACAGGGATTGGGGCAGATACGCAGTATTTT
>TRBD1|.|TRBJ1-6|TRBV7-6
CASSFDPPGQGGSPLHF
TGTGCCAGCAGCTTCGATCCACCGGGACAGGGCGGGTCACCCCTCCACTTT
>.|once|TRBJ1-2|TRBV18
CASSHRGPADYGYTF
TGTGCCAGCTCTCACCGAGGGCCAGCGGACTATGGCTACACCTTC
>.|.|TRBJ2-1|TRBV5-1
CASSSTGTASSSPYNEQFF
TGCGCCAGCAGCTCCACCGGGACCGCTTCCTCCAGCCCCTACAATGAGCAGTTCTTC
>TRBD2|.|TRBJ2-7|TRBV7-6
CASGYSGDHYEQYF
TGTGCCAGCGGGTATAGCGGGGACCACTACGAGCAGTACTTC
>.|.|TRBJ1-4|TRBV5-1
CASSFEGNEKLFF
TGCGCCAGCAGCTTTGAGGGTAATGAAAAACTGTTTTTT
>.|.|TRBJ2-7|TRBV7-8
CASSLARLSYEQYF
TGTGCCAGCAGCTTAGCGAGGTTGTCCTACGAGCAGTACTTC
>TRBD1|.|TRBJ2-7|TRBV25-1
CASSVSLTGSYEQYF
TGTGCCAGCAGTGTATCTCTGACAGGGTCGTACGAGCAGTACTTC
>TRBD1|.|TRBJ1-2|TRBV7-2
CASSPRGQDYGYTF
TGTGCCAGCAGCCCCAGGGGACAGGACTATGGCTACACCTTC
>.|.|TRBJ2-7|TRBV5-1
CASSPYPGPGEDEQYF
TGCGCCAGCAGCCCATACCCAGGACCGGGGGAAGACGAGCAGTACTTC
>.|.|TRBJ2-7|TRBV5-1
CASSFGGSYEQYF
TGCGCCAGCAGCTTTGGCGGATCCTACGAGCAGTACTTC
>TRBD2|once|TRBJ2-7|TRBV4-3
CASSSGRGVIYEQYF
TGCGCCAGCAGCTCAGGGAGGGGTGTCATCTACGAGCAGTACTTC
>TRBD1|once|TRBJ2-2|TRBV10-3
CAISESRQGAGELFF
TGTGCCATCAGTGAGTCGAGGCAGGGGGCCGGGGAGCTGTTTTTT
>.|.|TRBJ2-7|TRBV2
CASSVGGRSPIF
TGTGCCAGCAGTGTCGGGGGTAGATCCCCTATCTTC
>.|.|TRBJ1-1|TRBV27
CASSLSSQVREAFF
TGTGCCAGCAGTTTATCCTCCCAGGTCAGGGAGGCTTTCTTT
>.|.|TRBJ2-7|TRBV11-3
CASSLGASPYEQYF
TGTGCCAGCAGCTTGGGCGCAAGCCCCTACGAGCAGTACTTC
>.|.|TRBJ2-3|TRBV4-3
CASSQDMGAGTDTQYF
TGCGCCAGCAGCCAAGATATGGGTGCTGGCACAGATACGCAGTATTTT